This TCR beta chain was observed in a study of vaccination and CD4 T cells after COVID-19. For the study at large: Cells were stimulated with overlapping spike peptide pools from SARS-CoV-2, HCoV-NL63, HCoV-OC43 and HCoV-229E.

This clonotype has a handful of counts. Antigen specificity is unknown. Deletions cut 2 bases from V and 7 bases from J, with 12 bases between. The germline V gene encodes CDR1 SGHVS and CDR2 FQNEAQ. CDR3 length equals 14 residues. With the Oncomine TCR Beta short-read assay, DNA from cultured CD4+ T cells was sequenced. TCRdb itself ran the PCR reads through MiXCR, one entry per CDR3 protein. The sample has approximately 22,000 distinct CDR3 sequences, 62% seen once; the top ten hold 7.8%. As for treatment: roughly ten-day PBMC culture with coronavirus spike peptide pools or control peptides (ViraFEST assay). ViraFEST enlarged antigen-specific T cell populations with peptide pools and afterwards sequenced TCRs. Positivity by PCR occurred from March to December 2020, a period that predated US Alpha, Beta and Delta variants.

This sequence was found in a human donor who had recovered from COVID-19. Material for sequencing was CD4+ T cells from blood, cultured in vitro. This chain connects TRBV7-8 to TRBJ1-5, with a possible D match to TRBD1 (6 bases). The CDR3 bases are TGTGCCAGCAGCTTAATGGGGGGGCCCCAGCCCCAGCATTTT. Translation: CASSLMGGPQPQHF.